Listed below are T cell receptor beta chains from one sample, sequenced in a study of cytomegalovirus exposure and HLA in healthy donors. Data came from immunoSEQ multiplex PCR; TCRdb stores just in-frame clones and leaves some out. This sample has some 150,000 clones, with 75% to 80% found just once. Sequencing used PBMCs. These receptors were taken from a woman under 40 in good health and CMV-seronegative. The CDR3 runs from the conserved cysteine through the conserved F or W. D genes are given only for firm matches. Clone size is given for some rows only: seen once, a few or many times, or a class if the clone is expanded.

V gene,D gene,J gene,clone size,CDR3 DNA,CDR3 protein
TRBV7-3,.,TRBJ2-6,few,TGTGCCAGCAGCCGAGAAACTGCTGGGGCCAACGTCCTGACTTTC,CASSRETAGANVLTF
TRBV9,.,TRBJ2-1,once,TGTGCCAGCAGCGTAGTGGAGAGAACCTACAATGAGCAGTTCTTC,CASSVVERTYNEQFF
TRBV7-9,TRBD1,TRBJ2-1,.,TGTGCCAGCAGCCCGGAAAGGGGGACAGGGGACAATGAGCAGTTCTTC,CASSPERGTGDNEQFF
TRBV9,TRBD1,TRBJ1-2,once,TGTGCCAGCAGCGCATCGACAGGGGACTTGAACTATGGCTACACCTTC,CASSASTGDLNYGYTF
TRBV6-5,TRBD2,TRBJ2-3,.,TGTGCCAGCAGTTCGCAACTAGCGGGGGGGCGAAATACGCAGTATTTT,CASSSQLAGGRNTQYF
TRBV5-1,.,TRBJ2-4,.,TGCGCCAGCAGCTTGAAGGAGGGGACGGGAGACATTCAGTACTTC,CASSLKEGTGDIQYF
TRBV5-1,TRBD1,TRBJ1-6,.,TGCGCCAGCAGTTCCGGGATACAGGGGGTCACCCTCCACTTT,CASSSGIQGVTLHF
TRBV30,.,TRBJ1-1,once,TGTGCCTGGAACCTCCCCCCGGCTGAAGCTTTCTTT,CAWNLPPAEAFF
TRBV19,TRBD1,TRBJ2-3,.,TGTGCCAGTAAGGACAGGGGGCGTGGAGATACGCAGTATTTT,CASKDRGRGDTQYF
TRBV6-1,TRBD1,TRBJ2-7,.,TGTGCCAGCAGTGAAGCGCTTTTGGGTGGGACAGTGCAGTACTTC,CASSEALLGGTVQYF
TRBV29-1,.,TRBJ1-1,few,TGCAGCGTTGACCGTCCGAGGAACACTGAAGCTTTCTTT,CSVDRPRNTEAFF
TRBV5-4,.,TRBJ1-2,few,TGTGCCAGCAGCTCATCGGGGGGCAGGGACGGCTACACCTTC,CASSSSGGRDGYTF
TRBV28,TRBD1,TRBJ1-1,.,TGTGCCAGCAACACCTGGACAGGGGCCCTCATGAACACTGAAGCTTTCTTT,CASNTWTGALMNTEAFF
TRBV9,.,TRBJ1-1,.,TGTGCCAGCAGCGCATCGATTCTCCAATCCCCAGGGGCTTTCTTT,CASSASILQSPGAFF
TRBV11-2,TRBD2,TRBJ2-4,.,TGTGCCAGCGGCCTACCGCTAGCGGGGGGGGTCAAAAACATTCAGTACTTC,CASGLPLAGGVKNIQYF
TRBV6-5,.,TRBJ1-2,.,TGTGCCAGCAGTTTCGGAGCCAACAATGGCTACACCTTC,CASSFGANNGYTF
TRBV12-5,.,TRBJ1-1,.,TGTGCTAGTGGTTTGGATGTGGGGTCAGGGTTGATCTTT,CASGLDVGSGLIF